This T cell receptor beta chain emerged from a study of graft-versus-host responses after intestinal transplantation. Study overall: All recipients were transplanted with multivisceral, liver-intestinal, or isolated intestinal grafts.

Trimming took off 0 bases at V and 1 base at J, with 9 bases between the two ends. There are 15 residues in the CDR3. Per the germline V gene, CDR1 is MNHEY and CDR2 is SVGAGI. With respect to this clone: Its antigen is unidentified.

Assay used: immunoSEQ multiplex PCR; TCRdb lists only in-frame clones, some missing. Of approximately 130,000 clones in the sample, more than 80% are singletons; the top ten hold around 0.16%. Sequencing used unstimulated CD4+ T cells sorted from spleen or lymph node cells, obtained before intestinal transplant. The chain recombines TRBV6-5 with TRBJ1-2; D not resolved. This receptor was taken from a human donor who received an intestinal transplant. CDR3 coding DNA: TGTGCCAGCAGTTACTCTTCTGCCAGTAACTATGGCTACACCTTC. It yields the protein CASSYSSASNYGYTF.